This T cell receptor beta chain was retrieved from a study of cytomegalovirus exposure and HLA in healthy donors. This CDR3 region has 14 residues. CDR1 and CDR2 from the germline V gene are MNHEY and SMNVEV (reference sequence). V lost 7 bases and J 2 bases, leaving 12 bases between the germline ends. The PCR had 60 Vbeta and 13 Jbeta primers. Only in-frame clones appear in the TCRdb table, and some are missing; sequencing was by immunoSEQ multiplex PCR. The sample yields 100,000 to 140,000 clones, 81% seen once. Specimen: PBMCs. V gene TRBV27 combines with J gene TRBJ1-5; D unresolved. This TCR derives from a man aged 30 to 39 in good health and CMV-seronegative. Written as DNA, the CDR3 is TGTGCCAGCAAAACCCACTCGGGCAATCAGCCCCAGCATTTT. It codes for CASKTHSGNQPQHF.